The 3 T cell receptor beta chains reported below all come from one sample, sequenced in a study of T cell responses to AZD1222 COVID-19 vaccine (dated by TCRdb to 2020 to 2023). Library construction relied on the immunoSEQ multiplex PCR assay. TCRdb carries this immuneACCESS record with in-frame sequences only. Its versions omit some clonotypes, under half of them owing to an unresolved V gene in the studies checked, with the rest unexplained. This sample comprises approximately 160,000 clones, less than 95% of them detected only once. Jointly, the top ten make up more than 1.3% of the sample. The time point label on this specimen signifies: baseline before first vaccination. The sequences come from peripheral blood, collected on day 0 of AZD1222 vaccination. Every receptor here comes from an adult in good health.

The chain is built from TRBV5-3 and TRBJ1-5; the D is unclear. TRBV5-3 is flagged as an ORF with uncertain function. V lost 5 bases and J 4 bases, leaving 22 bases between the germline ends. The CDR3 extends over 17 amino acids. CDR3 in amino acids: CARSFGPGQVENQPQHF. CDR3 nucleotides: TGTGCCAGAAGTTTTGGGCCCGGGCAGGTCGAGAATCAGCCCCAGCATTTT.

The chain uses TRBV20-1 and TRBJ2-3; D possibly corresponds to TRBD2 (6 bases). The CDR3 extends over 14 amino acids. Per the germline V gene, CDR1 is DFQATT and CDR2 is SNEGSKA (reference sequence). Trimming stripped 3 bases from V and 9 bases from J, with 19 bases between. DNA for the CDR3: TGCAGTGCTAGTATCCTTCTGGGGGGAGGAACGCAGTATTTT. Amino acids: CSASILLGGGTQYF.

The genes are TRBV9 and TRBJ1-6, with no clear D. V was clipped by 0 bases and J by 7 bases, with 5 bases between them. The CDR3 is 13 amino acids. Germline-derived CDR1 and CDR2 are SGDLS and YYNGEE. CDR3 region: CASSVAGNSPLHF. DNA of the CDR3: TGTGCCAGCAGCGTAGCGGGGAATTCACCCCTCCACTTT.